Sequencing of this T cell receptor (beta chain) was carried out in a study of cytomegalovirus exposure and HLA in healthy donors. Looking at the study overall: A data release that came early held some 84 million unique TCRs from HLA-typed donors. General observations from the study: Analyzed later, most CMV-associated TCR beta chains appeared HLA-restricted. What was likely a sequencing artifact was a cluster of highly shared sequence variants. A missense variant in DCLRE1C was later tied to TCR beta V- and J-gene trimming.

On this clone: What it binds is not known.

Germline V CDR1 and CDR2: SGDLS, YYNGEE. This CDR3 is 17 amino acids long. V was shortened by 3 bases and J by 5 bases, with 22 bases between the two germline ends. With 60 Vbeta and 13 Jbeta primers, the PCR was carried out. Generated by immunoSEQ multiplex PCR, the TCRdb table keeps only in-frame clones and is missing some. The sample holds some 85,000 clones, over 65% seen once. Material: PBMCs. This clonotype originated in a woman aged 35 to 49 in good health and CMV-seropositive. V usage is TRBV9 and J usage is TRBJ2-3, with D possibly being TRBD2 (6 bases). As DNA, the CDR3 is TGTGCCAGCAGCGCCAACCCAGAGGGCGGGATCAAAGATACGCAGTATTTT. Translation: CASSANPEGGIKDTQYF.